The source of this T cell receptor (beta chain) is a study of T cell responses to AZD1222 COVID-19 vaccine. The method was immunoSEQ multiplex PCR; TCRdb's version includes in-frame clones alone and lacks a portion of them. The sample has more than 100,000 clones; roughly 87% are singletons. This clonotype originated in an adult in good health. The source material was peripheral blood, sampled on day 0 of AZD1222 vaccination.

CDR3 in DNA: TGTGCTAGTGGTTTGAGCAGGGCAGGAGTTGATGGCTACACCTTC. Amino acid sequence: CASGLSRAGVDGYTF. The J gene is TRBJ1-2, the V gene TRBV12-5, with TRBD1 as a possible D gene (5 bases). The CDR3 spans 15 residues. V was trimmed by 2 bases and J by 6 bases, leaving 16 bases between them. Germline V gene sequence: CDR1 LGHNT, CDR2 FRNRAP.